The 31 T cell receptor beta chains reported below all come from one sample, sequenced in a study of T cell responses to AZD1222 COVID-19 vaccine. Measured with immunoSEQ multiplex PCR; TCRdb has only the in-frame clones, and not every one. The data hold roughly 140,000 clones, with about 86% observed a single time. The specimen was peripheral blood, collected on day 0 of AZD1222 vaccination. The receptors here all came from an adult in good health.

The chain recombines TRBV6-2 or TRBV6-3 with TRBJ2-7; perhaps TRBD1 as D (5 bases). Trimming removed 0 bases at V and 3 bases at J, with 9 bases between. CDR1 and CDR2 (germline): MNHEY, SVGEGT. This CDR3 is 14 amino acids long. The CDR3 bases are TGTGCCAGCAGTTACTCGGACATATTCTACGAGCAGTACTTC. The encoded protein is CASSYSDIFYEQYF.

CDR3 in DNA: TGCAGCGTTGAAGATCGGGGCAGGGGCGGACAAGGGACTGAAGCTTTCTTT. Its translation is CSVEDRGRGGQGTEAFF. The J gene is TRBJ1-1, the V gene TRBV29-1; weak D call: TRBD1 (6 bases). V shed 0 bases and J shed 5 bases, with 22 bases lying between them. The germline CDR1 and CDR2 sequences are SQVTM and ANQGSEA. The CDR3 is 17 residues long. Supplemented by reference TRBV29-1 and TRBJ1-1, the full variable domain reads SAVISQKPSRDICQRGTSLTIQCQVDSQVTMMFWYRQQPGQSLTLIATANQGSEATYESGFVIDKFPISRPNLTFSTLTVSNMSPEDSSIYLCSVEDRGRGGQGTEAFFGQGTRLTVV.

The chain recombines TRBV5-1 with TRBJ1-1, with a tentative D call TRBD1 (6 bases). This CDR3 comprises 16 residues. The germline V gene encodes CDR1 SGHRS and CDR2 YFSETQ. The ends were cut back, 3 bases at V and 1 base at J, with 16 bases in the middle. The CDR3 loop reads CASSSEQGIQNTEAFF. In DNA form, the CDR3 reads TGCGCCAGCAGCTCGGAACAGGGAATCCAGAACACTGAAGCTTTCTTT.

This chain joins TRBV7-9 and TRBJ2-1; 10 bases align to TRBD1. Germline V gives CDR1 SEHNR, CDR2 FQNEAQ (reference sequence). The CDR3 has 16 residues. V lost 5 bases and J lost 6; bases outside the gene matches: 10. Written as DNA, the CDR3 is TGTGCCAGCAGCCGCGCCGTCGGGACAGGGGTCAATGAGCAGTTCTTC. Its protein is CASSRAVGTGVNEQFF.

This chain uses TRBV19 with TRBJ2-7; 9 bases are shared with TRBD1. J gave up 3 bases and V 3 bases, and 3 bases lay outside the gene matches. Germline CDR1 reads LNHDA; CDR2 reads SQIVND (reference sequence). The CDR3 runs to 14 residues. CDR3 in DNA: TGTGCCAGTAGTATCGTGACAGGGGGCTACGAGCAGTACTTC. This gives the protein CASSIVTGGYEQYF.

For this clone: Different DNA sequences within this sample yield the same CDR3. CDR3 sequence reads: CASSLSQGNYGYTF. Here the CDR3 DNA reads TGTGCCAGCAGTTTATCCCAGGGGAACTATGGCTACACCTTC. The V gene is TRBV27, the J gene TRBJ1-2; D possibly corresponds to TRBD1 (6 bases). V was cut by 0 bases and J by 2 bases, with 7 bases left in between. This CDR3 has 14 residues. From germline, CDR1 is MNHEY and CDR2 SMNVEV (reference sequence).

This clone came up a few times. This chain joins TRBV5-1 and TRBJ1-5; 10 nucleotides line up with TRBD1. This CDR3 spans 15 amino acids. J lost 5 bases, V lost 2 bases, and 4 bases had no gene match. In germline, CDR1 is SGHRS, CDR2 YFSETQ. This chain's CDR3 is CASSFETGGDQPQHF. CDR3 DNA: TGCGCCAGCAGCTTTGAGACAGGGGGCGATCAGCCCCAGCATTTT.

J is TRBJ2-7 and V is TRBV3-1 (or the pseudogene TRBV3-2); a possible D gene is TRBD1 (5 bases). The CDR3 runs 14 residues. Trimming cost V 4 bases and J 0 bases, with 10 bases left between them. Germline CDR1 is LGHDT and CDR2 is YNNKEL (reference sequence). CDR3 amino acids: CASSPRQSSYEQYF. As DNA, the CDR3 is TGTGCCAGCAGCCCCAGACAGAGCTCCTACGAGCAGTACTTC.

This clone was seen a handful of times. DNA of the CDR3: TGTGCCATCGGAACTAGCGCGGTGACGGATGAGCAGTTCTTC. Protein: CAIGTSAVTDEQFF. This chain links TRBV24-1 with TRBJ2-1; 7 bases are shared with TRBD2. The CDR3 sequence is 14 residues long. Germline trimming cut 11 bases from V and 8 bases from J; bases unmatched to any gene: 14. Per germline, CDR1 KGHDR and CDR2 SFDVKD.

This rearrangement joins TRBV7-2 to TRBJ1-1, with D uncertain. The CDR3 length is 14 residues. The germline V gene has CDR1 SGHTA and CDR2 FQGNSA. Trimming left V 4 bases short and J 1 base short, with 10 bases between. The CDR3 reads CASSSVRANTEAFF. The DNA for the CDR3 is TGTGCCAGCAGCTCAGTTAGGGCGAACACTGAAGCTTTCTTT.

The CDR3 region has the DNA TGTGCCAGCTCACCACAACCGAGCTCTGGAAACACCATATATTTT. Protein sequence: CASSPQPSSGNTIYF. The J gene is TRBJ1-3, the V gene TRBV18, with D unresolved. The germline V gene encodes CDR1 KGHSH and CDR2 LQKENI. The CDR3 has 15 residues. Trimming left V 1 base short and J 0 bases short, with 7 bases between.

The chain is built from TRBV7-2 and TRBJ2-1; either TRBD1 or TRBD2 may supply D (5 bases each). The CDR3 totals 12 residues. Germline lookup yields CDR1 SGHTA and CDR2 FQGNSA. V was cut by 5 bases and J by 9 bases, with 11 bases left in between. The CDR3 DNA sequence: TGTGCCAGCAGCCCCGAGGGGAGTGAGCAGTTCTTC. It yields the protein CASSPEGSEQFF.

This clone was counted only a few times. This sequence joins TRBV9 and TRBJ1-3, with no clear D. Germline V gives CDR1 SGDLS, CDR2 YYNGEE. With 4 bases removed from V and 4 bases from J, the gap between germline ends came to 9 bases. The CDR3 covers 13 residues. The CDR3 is CASSSDRGNTIYF. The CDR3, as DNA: TGTGCCAGCAGCTCGGACCGGGGAAACACCATATATTTT.

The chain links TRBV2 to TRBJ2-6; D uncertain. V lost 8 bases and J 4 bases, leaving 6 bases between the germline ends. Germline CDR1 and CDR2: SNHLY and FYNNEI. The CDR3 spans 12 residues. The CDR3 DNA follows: TGTGCCAGCCTGACCGGGGCCAACGTCCTGACTTTC. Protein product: CASLTGANVLTF.

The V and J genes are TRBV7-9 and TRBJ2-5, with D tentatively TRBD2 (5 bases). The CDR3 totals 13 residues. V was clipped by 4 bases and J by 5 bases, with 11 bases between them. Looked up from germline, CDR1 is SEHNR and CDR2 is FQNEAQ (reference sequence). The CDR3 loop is CASSSLAPETQYF. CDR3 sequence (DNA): TGTGCCAGCAGCTCTCTAGCCCCCGAGACCCAGTACTTC.

In nucleotides, the CDR3 is TGCGCCAGCAGCCATCTCCCTTGGGGGGTTTCCTACAATGAGCAGTTCTTC. Translation gives CASSHLPWGVSYNEQFF. This sequence joins TRBV4-1 and TRBJ2-1; weak D call: TRBD2 (6 bases). CDR1 is MGHRA, CDR2 YSYEKL, per germline. The CDR3 sequence is 17 residues long. Trimming removed 3 bases from V and 1 base from J, with 16 bases in between.

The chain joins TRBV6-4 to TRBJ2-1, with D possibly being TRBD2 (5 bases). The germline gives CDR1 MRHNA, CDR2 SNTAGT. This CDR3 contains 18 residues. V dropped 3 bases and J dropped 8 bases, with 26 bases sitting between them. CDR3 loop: CASSELAIGPGSSYEQFF. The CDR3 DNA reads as TGTGCCAGCAGTGAGTTAGCGATTGGGCCAGGATCTTCCTATGAGCAGTTCTTC.

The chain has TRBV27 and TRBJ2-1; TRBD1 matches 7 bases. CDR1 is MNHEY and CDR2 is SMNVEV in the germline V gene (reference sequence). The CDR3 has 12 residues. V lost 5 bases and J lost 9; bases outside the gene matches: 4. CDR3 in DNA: TGTGCCAGCAGTGTCGCAGGGGGTGAGCAGTTCTTC. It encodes CASSVAGGEQFF.

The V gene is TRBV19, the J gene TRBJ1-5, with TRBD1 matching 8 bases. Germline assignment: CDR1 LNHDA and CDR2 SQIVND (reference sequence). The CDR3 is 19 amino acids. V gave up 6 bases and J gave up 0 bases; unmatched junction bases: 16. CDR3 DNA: TGTGCCAGTAGCTACGACAGGGGAGGAGGTGACCTTAGCAATCAGCCCCAGCATTTT. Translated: CASSYDRGGGDLSNQPQHF.

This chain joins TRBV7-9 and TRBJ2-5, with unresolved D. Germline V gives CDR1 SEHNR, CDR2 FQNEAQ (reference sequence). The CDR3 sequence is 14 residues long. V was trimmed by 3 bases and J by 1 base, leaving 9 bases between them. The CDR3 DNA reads TGTGCCAGCAGCTTTGAAGGGCTCCAAGAGACCCAGTACTTC. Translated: CASSFEGLQETQYF.

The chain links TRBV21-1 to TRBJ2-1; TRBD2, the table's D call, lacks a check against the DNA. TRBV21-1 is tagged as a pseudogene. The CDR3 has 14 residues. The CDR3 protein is CASTLAGVGGEQFF. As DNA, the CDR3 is TGTGCCAGCACCCTAGCGGGAGTCGGGGGTGAGCAGTTCTTC.

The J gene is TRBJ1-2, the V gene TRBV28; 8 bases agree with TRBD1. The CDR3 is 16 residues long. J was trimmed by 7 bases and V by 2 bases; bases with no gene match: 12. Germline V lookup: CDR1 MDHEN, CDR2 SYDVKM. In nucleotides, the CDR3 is TGTGCCAGCAGTTTAGCCAGCCCTGGACAGGGCGGTGGCTACACCTTC. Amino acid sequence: CASSLASPGQGGGYTF.

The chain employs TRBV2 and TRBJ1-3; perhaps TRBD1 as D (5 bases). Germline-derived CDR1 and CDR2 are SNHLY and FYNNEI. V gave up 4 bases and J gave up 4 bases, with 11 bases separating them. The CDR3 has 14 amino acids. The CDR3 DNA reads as TGTGCCAGCAGTGCTCAGGGTCCCGGAAACACCATATATTTT. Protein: CASSAQGPGNTIYF.

This CDR3 is CASSWTSGRANEQFF. CDR3 DNA sequence: TGTGCCAGCAGCTGGACTAGCGGGAGGGCCAATGAGCAGTTCTTC. The V and J genes are TRBV5-4 and TRBJ2-1, with TRBD2 matching over 15 bases. This CDR3 has 15 amino acids. J gave up 6 bases and V 3 bases, and 1 base lay outside the gene matches. Germline values: CDR1 SGHNT, CDR2 YYREEE (reference sequence).

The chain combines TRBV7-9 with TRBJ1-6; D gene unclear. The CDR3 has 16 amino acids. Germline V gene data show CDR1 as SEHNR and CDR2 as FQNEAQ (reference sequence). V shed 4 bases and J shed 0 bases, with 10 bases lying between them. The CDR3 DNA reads TGTGCCAGCAGCTCAGGACCTAGCTCCTATAATTCACCCCTCCACTTT. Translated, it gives CASSSGPSSYNSPLHF.

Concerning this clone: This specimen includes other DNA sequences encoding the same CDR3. The CDR3 spells CASSSRTGNTEAFF. The CDR3 coding sequence is TGTGCCAGCAGTTCTAGGACAGGGAACACTGAAGCTTTCTTT. This rearrangement joins TRBV27 to TRBJ1-1, with 7 positions matching TRBD1. The CDR3 covers 14 residues. The V gene's germline CDR1 is MNHEY and CDR2 SMNVEV (reference sequence). J lost 1 base, V lost 4 bases, and 3 bases had no gene match.

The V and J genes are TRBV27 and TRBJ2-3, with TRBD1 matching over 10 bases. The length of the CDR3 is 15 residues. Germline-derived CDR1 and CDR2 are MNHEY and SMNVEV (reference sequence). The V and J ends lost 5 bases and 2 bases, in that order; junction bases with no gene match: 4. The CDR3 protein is CASSPGTGATDTQYF. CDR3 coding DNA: TGTGCCAGCAGTCCCGGGACAGGGGCCACAGATACGCAGTATTTT.

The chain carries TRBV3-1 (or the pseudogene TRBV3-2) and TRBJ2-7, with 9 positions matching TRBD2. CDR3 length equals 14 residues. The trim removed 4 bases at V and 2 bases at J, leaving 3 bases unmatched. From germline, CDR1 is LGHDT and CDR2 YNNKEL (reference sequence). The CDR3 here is CASSPRGRAYEQYF. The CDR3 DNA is TGTGCCAGCAGCCCCCGCGGGAGGGCCTACGAGCAGTACTTC.

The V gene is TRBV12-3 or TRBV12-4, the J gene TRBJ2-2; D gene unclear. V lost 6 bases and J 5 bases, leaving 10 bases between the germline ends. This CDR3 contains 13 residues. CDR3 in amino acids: CASSPNPTGELFF. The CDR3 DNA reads TGTGCCAGCAGCCCTAACCCAACCGGGGAGCTGTTTTTT.

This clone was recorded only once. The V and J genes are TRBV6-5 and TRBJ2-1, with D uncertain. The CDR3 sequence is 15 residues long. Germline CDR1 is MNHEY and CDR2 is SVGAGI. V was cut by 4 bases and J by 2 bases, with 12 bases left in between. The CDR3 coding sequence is TGTGCCAGCAGTTTAGGTTTAGAAGCCTACAATGAGCAGTTCTTC. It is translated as CASSLGLEAYNEQFF.

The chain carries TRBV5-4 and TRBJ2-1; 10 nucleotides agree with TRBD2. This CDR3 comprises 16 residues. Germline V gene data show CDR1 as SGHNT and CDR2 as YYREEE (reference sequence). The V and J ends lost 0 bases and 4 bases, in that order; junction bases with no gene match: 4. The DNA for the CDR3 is TGTGCCAGCAGCTTGGGGAGCGGGAGGGTGTACAATGAGCAGTTCTTC. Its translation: CASSLGSGRVYNEQFF.